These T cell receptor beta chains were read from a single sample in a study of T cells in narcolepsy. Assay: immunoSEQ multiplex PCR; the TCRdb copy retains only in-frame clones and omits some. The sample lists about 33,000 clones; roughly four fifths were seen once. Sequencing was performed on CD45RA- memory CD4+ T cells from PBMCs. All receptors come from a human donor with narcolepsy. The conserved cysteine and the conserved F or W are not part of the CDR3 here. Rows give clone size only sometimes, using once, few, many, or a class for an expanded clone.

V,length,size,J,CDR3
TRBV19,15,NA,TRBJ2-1,ASSASQGEMFSYEQF
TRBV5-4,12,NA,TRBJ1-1,ASSYGRGDTEAF
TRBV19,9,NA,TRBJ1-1,ASKVEHEAF
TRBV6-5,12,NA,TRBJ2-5,ASSYRATTETQY
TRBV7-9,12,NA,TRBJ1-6,ASSLSANNSPLH
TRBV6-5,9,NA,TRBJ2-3,ASSRGETQY
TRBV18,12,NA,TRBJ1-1,ASSRTDGNTEAF
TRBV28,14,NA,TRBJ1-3,ASSFGGQISGNTIY
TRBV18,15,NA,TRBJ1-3,ASSPITGTAAGNTIY
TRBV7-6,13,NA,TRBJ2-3,ASSLGGPEADTQY
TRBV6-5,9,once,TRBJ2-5,ASSYGLTQY
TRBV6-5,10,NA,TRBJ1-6,ASSYPNSPLH
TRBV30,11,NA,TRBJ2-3,AWNGGSTDTQY
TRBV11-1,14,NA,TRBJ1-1,ASSPLGGGMNTEAF
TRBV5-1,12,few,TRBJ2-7,ASSLEGRPYEQY
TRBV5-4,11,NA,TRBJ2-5,ASSLRGQETQY